This TCR beta chain derives from a study of Graves' ophthalmopathy and Graves' hyperthyroidism. Study as a whole: Ahead of any treatment, peripheral blood was obtained at the initial diagnosis.

Other autoimmune diseases, uncontrolled infections, pregnancy or lactation excluded patients from enrollment. The V and J ends lost 2 bases and 5 bases respectively, with 13 bases between them. The CDR3 length is 14 residues. Germline loops: CDR1 ENHRY, CDR2 SYGVKD. The authors amplified TCR beta CDR3 regions from RNA transcripts. HTBI primers served in a first-round RT-PCR, which a second-round multiplex PCR followed. TCRdb re-derived calls from the multiplex PCR reads in MiXCR, one entry per CDR3 protein. The table has 300,000 to 500,000 distinct CDR3 sequences, 15% seen once. This receptor was obtained from a woman between 18 and 29 years old with stable Graves' hyperthyroidism. Sequences were obtained from peripheral blood. V usage is TRBV10-3 and J usage is TRBJ2-7; possibly TRBD2 for D (5 bases). CDR3 sequence (DNA): TGTGCCATCAGTGAGCGAGGGCCCACGGACGAGCAGTACTTC. Translated, it gives CAISERGPTDEQYF.